The T cell receptor (beta chain) under discussion was sequenced for a study of spatial heterogeneity in lung cancer (dated by TCRdb to the late 2010s). Regarding the complete study: The donors were 65 to 90 patients from the lung TRACERx cohort who had early-stage, untreated non-small cell lung cancer. Follow-up PBMC samples were sequenced whenever available, with the median time to follow-up being two to three years after resection. In the raw uncorrected reads, each unique combination of TCR and UMI appeared on average more than ten times. The study quantitatively compared TCR alpha and beta repertoires across multiple tumor regions, matched nontumor lung and blood in non-small cell lung cancer. More beta-chain than alpha-chain transcripts were consistently detected, likely reflecting higher beta-chain transcript abundance. At surgery, 220 tumor regions, around 68 matched nontumor lung samples and 45 to 60 PBMC samples were TCR-sequenced for both alpha and beta chains. The study linked features of the TCR repertoire to counts of nonsynonymous mutations, which were determined by whole-exome sequencing of tumor tissue. Broader findings and caveats from the paper: Ubiquitous expanded tumor TCRs were found in blood more often at tumor resection than at routine follow-up. Additional single-cell paired TCR alpha and beta sequencing was considered necessary to confirm, at a functional level, the hypothesis that regional TCRs recognize regional mutations. Only 13 to 15 patients were included in the comparisons of baseline and follow-up blood repertoires.

V and J are truncated by 0 bases and 4 bases respectively, leaving an intervening sequence of 9 bases. CDR1 and CDR2, per the germline V gene, are SGHTA and FQGNSA. Spanning cysteine to phenylalanine, the CDR3 consists of 14 amino acids. CDR3 DNA is the only sequence kept; it has 42 bases, read in frame from the first base. The library was prepared using 5' RACE. These reads were obtained on a NextSeq 500. In the TCR library protocol, a unique molecular identifier was attached to each TCR cDNA molecule so that PCR and sequencing errors could be corrected. As for how the authors treated the data: TCR identification, UMI-based error correction and CDR3 extraction were all carried out with Decombinator tools. Expanded TCRs were defined as those above a frequency of 2 per 1,000, corresponding to the top 1% of the tumor frequency distribution. Renyi diversity was computed with the R vegan package after each repertoire had been subsampled 100 times to 5,000 TCRs. CDR3 similarity networks were built from amino acid triplet string-kernel similarity, connecting CDR3s with pairwise similarity above 0.82. TCRdb cleaned the public reads at Q25 with fastp, built clones with MiXCR and kept in-frame beta chains. One record per CDR3 amino acid sequence lists the most common genes and DNA. Clone size and V and J calls follow TCRdb, not the original study. The sample includes about 120,000 distinct CDR3 sequences, with 12% observed a single time. Approximately 17% of the sample lies in the top ten.

Concerning this clonotype itself: Its specific antigen is unknown. Qualities for individual bases were not recorded, and no much larger clone is one base off.

The sample's time point label, in plain terms: blood at routine non-recurrence follow-up after resection. For TCR sequencing, whole RNA was extracted from tumor and nontumor lung tissue, or from cryopreserved PBMC samples, and no cell sorting was done. A patient was chosen for TCR sequencing only when enough RNA was available from at least two tumor regions. This receptor was identified in a male donor with early-stage non-small cell lung cancer. Sequencing was performed on PBMCs, taken at follow-up. The receptor chain draws on TRBV7-2 and TRBJ1-2; the D gene lacks a confident call. The CDR3 amino acid sequence is: CASSLAVAVYGYTF. The DNA sequence is given as TGTGCCAGCAGCTTAGCGGTGGCAGTCTATGGCTACACCTTC.